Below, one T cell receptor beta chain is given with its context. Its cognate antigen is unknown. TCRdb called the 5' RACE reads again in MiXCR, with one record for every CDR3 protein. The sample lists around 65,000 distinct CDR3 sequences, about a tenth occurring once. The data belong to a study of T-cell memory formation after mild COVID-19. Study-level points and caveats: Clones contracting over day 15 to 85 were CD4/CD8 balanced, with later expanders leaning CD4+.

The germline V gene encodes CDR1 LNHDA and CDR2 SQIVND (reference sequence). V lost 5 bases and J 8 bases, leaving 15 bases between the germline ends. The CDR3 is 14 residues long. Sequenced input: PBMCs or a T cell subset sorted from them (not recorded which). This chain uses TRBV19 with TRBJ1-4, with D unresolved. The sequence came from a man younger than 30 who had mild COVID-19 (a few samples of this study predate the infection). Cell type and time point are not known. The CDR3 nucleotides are TGTGCCAGTAGTTCCGGACGGACGGAGGAAAAACTGTTTTTT. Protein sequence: CASSSGRTEEKLFF.